Listed below are T cell receptor beta chains from one sample, sequenced in a study of CD8+ T cells in alopecia areata. Data came from immunoSEQ multiplex PCR; TCRdb stores just in-frame clones and leaves some out. Found here are about 90,000 clones, around 47% of them singletons; the top ten hold roughly 18%. Sample: CD8+ T cells sorted from blood, taken at week 24, from a patient treated with tofacitinib. The receptors were gathered from a human donor with alopecia areata. Both conserved end residues are part of each CDR3. Rows give clone size only sometimes, using once, few, many, or a class for an expanded clone.

len,j_gene,abundance,v_gene,CDR3aa
14,TRBJ1-1,.,TRBV15,CATLDRGEDTEAFF
14,TRBJ2-1,.,TRBV5-1,CASSLAPGLDEQFF
14,TRBJ1-1,.,TRBV6-1,CASRDPGRGTEAFF
17,TRBJ2-7,.,TRBV7-9,CASSSPRTSGRVYEQYF
15,TRBJ2-3,.,TRBV5-1,CASSVTQPSTDTQYF
10,TRBJ2-1,few,TRBV29-1,CSVGANEQFF
13,TRBJ2-5,few,TRBV25-1,CASSVSRKETQYF
14,TRBJ1-2,few,TRBV15,CATSRDRTQGGYTF
16,TRBJ2-7,.,TRBV4-1,CASSQASGSKVDEQYF
15,TRBJ1-1,.,TRBV29-1,CSVPDGSRGNTEAFF
15,TRBJ1-4,.,TRBV25-1,CASSGPSITNEKLFF
15,TRBJ2-5,.,TRBV25-1,CASSELVREEETQYF
14,TRBJ1-1,once,TRBV6-5,CASSLRIRNTEAFF
13,TRBJ2-7,.,TRBV19,CASSIDWSYEQYF
14,TRBJ1-5,few,TRBV9,CASSAGQGNQPQHF
11,TRBJ2-7,.,TRBV20-1,CSARRQGEQYF
15,TRBJ2-1,once,TRBV9,CASSLPGPPKTEQFF
10,TRBJ2-4,.,TRBV20-1,CSVPRNIQYF
14,TRBJ2-7,few,TRBV30,CAWSLGLSGSEQYF
13,TRBJ2-3,.,TRBV11-2,CASSLDPARGLYF
10,TRBJ2-3,.,TRBV29-1,CSVMTDTQYF
15,TRBJ1-1,.,TRBV9,CASSVVEVSNTEAFF
17,TRBJ2-7,many,TRBV5-5,CASSQVALGTGGLGQYF
11,TRBJ2-7,many,TRBV29-1,CSVERHNEQYF
11,TRBJ2-2,.,TRBV30,CAWSVGGELFF
10,TRBJ2-3,few,TRBV7-2,CATLTDTQYF
8,TRBJ2-5,few,TRBV30,CAWNDQYF
17,TRBJ2-7,.,TRBV11-2,CASSSTFQDGRSYEQYF
14,TRBJ2-7,.,TRBV7-6,CASRPIAGDYEQYF
14,TRBJ1-1,.,TRBV29-1,CSVEVGTGGTEAFF
13,TRBJ1-1,few,TRBV19,CASSIYSGTEAFF
15,TRBJ2-7,.,TRBV29-1,CSVGEWDRGAYEQYF
14,TRBJ2-5,.,TRBV5-1,CASSPPGGEETQYF
18,TRBJ2-1,.,TRBV13,CASSTRQGATSGNNEQFF
15,TRBJ2-1,.,TRBV6-5,CASSYSNAGFNEQFF
15,TRBJ2-7,.,TRBV4-2,CASSQNDGGSYEQYF
14,TRBJ2-3,few,TRBV7-3,CASRPERVADTQYF
16,TRBJ2-7,few,TRBV9,CASSVAGRTSEDEQYF
14,TRBJ1-3,few,TRBV29-1,CSVEGGASGNTIYF
19,TRBJ2-1,.,TRBV4-1,CASSQESRTTRSSYNEQFF
15,TRBJ1-2,few,TRBV27,CASSSNPQGSYGYTF
15,TRBJ2-2,few,TRBV5-1,CASSLGQTNTGELFF
15,TRBJ1-5,.,TRBV4-1,CASSSRDIGNQPQHF
15,TRBJ1-5,.,TRBV18,CASSPGTGVNQPQHF
17,TRBJ2-5,.,TRBV4-3,CASSPDIGTGIQETQYF
17,TRBJ2-3,few,TRBV28,CASSFVMAGDEGNTQYF
11,TRBJ2-2,few,TRBV29-1,CSARDTGELFF
13,TRBJ2-7,many,TRBV9,CASSVGYGVEQYF
14,TRBJ1-1,.,TRBV30,CVWMRDSSNTEAFF